This entry lists 13 T cell receptor beta chains sequenced from one sample in a study of blood T cells in healthy people across ages. The authors ran a second PCR of 7 to 11 cycles using a sample-barcoded 5' primer and a J-beta primer mix. TCRdb re-called the 5' RACE reads through MiXCR, storing one row per CDR3 protein. The table shows 1 million or so distinct CDR3 sequences, with 25% occurring only once. The same sample was also studied in work on T cells of mothers and their children.

The sequencing sample was made of blood. These receptors all stem from a girl aged 2 to 10 in good health.

At least ten counts were recorded for this clonotype. V gene TRBV7-9 combines with J gene TRBJ2-2, with D possibly being TRBD2 (6 bases). The CDR3 has 14 amino acids. CDR1 and CDR2 (germline): SEHNR, FQNEAQ (reference sequence). The V end was cut by 2 bases, the J end by 5 bases, with 9 bases between. Here the CDR3 reads CASSLPGGTGELFF. CDR3 DNA sequence: TGTGCCAGCAGCTTACCTGGGGGGACCGGGGAGCTGTTTTTT.

This clonotype was observed a handful of times. This chain joins TRBV29-1 and TRBJ2-2; 13 bases match TRBD2. CDR1 and CDR2 (germline): SQVTM, ANQGSEA. CDR3 length equals 17 residues. J was trimmed by 0 bases and V by 5 bases; bases with no gene match: 6. CDR3 sequence reads: CSVSGTSGTPNTGELFF. The CDR3 nucleotides are TGCAGCGTTTCCGGGACTAGCGGGACACCGAACACCGGGGAGCTGTTTTTT.

The chain employs TRBV6-6 and TRBJ2-7, with no clear D. The CDR3 covers 12 residues. CDR1 and CDR2 from the germline V gene are MNHNY and SVGAGI (reference sequence). Trimming removed 6 bases from V and 2 bases from J, with 8 bases in between. Here the CDR3 reads CASSHGAYEQYF. CDR3 DNA: TGTGCCAGCAGCCACGGAGCCTACGAGCAGTACTTC.

In this sample, this clonotype turned up a few times. V is TRBV7-9 and J is TRBJ2-1; TRBD1 is a possible D gene (6 bases). Trimming took off 3 bases at V and 0 bases at J, with 12 bases between the two ends. From germline, CDR1 is SEHNR and CDR2 FQNEAQ (reference sequence). The CDR3 runs 16 residues. In DNA, the CDR3 is TGTGCCAGCAGCTTCCCGACAGGAAACTCCTACAATGAGCAGTTCTTC. It is translated as CASSFPTGNSYNEQFF.

The gene calls are TRBV7-2 and TRBJ2-1; TRBD2 might be the D (6 bases). From germline, CDR1 is SGHTA and CDR2 FQGNSA. This CDR3 has 15 amino acids. The ends were cut back, 1 base at V and 4 bases at J, with 11 bases in the middle. DNA for the CDR3: TGTGCCAGCAGCTTAGGGGGGGAACGGTACAATGAGCAGTTCTTC. It encodes CASSLGGERYNEQFF.

The chain joins TRBV11-2 to TRBJ2-5, with 9 bases aligning to TRBD2. Judging by the DNA end, TRBJ2-7 fits better; the J call may be wrong. CDR1 is SGHAT, CDR2 FQNNGV, per germline. The CDR3 covers 15 residues. CDR3 region: CASSLGTSGFYEQYF. CDR3 DNA sequence: TGTGCCAGCAGCTTAGGTACTAGCGGGTTTTACGAGCAGTACTTC.

The chain joins TRBV28 to TRBJ2-7; D is unresolved. The germline V gene has CDR1 MDHEN and CDR2 SYDVKM. The CDR3 has 15 amino acids. V gave up 4 bases and J gave up 2 bases, with 15 bases separating them. The CDR3 sequence is CASSSGPRPPYEQYF. The DNA for the CDR3 is TGTGCCAGCAGTTCCGGACCAAGGCCCCCCTACGAGCAGTACTTC.

The chain links TRBV6-5 to TRBJ2-5; 9 nucleotides agree with TRBD1. Germline CDR1 MNHEY, CDR2 SVGAGI. Germline trimming cut 4 bases from V and 7 bases from J; bases unmatched to any gene: 7. The CDR3 runs 14 residues. CDR3 in amino acids: CASSWDRVGGTQYF. The CDR3 nucleotides are TGTGCCAGCAGTTGGGACAGGGTCGGGGGGACCCAGTACTTC.

The chain recombines TRBV20-1 with TRBJ2-1; D may be TRBD2 (6 bases). CDR1 DFQATT and CDR2 SNEGSKA come from the germline V gene (reference sequence). The V end was cut by 6 bases, the J end by 10 bases, with 13 bases between. The CDR3 extends over 11 amino acids. This CDR3 reads CSAPGEVEQFF. The CDR3 DNA reads TGCAGTGCCCCGGGGGAAGTAGAGCAGTTCTTC.

The chain couples TRBV24-1 to TRBJ2-5, with a tentative D call TRBD1 (5 bases). Matching the DNA end better, TRBJ2-1 makes the J call doubtful. Germline V gives CDR1 KGHDR, CDR2 SFDVKD. The CDR3 contains 16 residues. CDR3 sequence: CATSGFDRAPYNEQFF. In DNA, the CDR3 is TGTGCCACCAGTGGGTTCGACAGAGCCCCCTACAATGAGCAGTTCTTC.

This clonotype is a singleton in its sample. The rearrangement joins TRBV7-9 to TRBJ2-2; D may be TRBD1 (6 bases). The CDR3 sequence is 16 residues long. Trimming took 4 bases from V and 4 from J, leaving 16 bases between them. Germline-derived CDR1 and CDR2 are SEHNR and FQNEAQ (reference sequence). The CDR3: CASSSSGQTGTGELFF. The CDR3 region has the DNA TGTGCCAGCAGCTCCAGCGGACAGACAGGCACCGGGGAGCTGTTTTTT.

The chain couples TRBV6-6 to TRBJ2-3; 15 bases are shared with TRBD2. The CDR3 extends over 14 amino acids. V was pared by 5 bases and J by 10 bases, with 4 bases of the junction left unmatched. Germline-derived CDR1 and CDR2 are MNHNY and SVGAGI (reference sequence). The CDR3 DNA reads as TGTGCCAGCAGTGGGACTAGCGGGGGGTTGTCGCAGTATTTT. Its translation: CASSGTSGGLSQYF.

Regarding this clonotype: One end of the junction is discordant with germline, which a read error may explain. The chain combines TRBV6-6 with TRBJ1-6, with D possibly being TRBD1 (5 bases). The CDR3 is made up of 15 amino acids. CDR1 is MNHNY and CDR2 is SVGAGI in the germline V gene (reference sequence). The CDR3 protein is CAGSKGGGGDSPLHF. In DNA form, the CDR3 reads TGTGCCGGCAGTAAGGGAGGCGGGGGTGATTCACCCCTCCACTTT.